This TCR beta chain emerged from a study of T-cell reconstitution after alpha-beta-depleted transplantation in children. Germline CDR1 KGHDR, CDR2 SFDVKD. Germline trimming cut 0 bases from V and 6 bases from J; bases unmatched to any gene: 5. This CDR3 is built from 16 residues. As it was prepared, the TCRbeta library received unique molecular identifiers. MiXCR, applied by TCRdb to the PCR reads, yields one record per CDR3 protein. This sample has 350,000 to 450,000 distinct CDR3 sequences; about an eighth occur once, and the top ten carry around 4.5%. The TCR originated in a human donor who donated a stem cell graft to a child with Fanconi anemia. The rearrangement links TRBV24-1 to TRBJ2-1, with 9 bases lining up with TRBD1. Here the sequenced sample was PBMCs, taken from the stem cell graft. The CDR3 is CATSDLSGTGSNEQFF. Here the CDR3 DNA reads TGTGCCACCAGTGATTTGTCCGGGACAGGGTCCAATGAGCAGTTCTTC.